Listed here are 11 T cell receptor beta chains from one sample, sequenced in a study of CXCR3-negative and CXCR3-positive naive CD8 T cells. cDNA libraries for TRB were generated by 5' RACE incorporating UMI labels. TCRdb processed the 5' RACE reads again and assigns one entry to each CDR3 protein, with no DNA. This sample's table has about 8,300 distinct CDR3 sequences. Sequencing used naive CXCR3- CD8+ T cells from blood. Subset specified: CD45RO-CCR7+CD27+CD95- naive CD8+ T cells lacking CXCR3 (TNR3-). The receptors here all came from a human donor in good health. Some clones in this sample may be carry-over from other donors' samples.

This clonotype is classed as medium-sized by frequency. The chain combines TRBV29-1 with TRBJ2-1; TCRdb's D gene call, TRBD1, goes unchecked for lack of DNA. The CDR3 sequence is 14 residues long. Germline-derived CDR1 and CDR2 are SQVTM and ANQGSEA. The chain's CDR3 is CSVEPGIAYNEQFF.

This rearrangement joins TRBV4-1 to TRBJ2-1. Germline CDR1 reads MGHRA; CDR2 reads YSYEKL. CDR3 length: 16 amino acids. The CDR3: CASSPNIGSSYNEQFF.

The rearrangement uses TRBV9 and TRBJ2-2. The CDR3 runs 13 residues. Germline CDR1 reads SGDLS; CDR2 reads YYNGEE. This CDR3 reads CASSVGNTGELFF.

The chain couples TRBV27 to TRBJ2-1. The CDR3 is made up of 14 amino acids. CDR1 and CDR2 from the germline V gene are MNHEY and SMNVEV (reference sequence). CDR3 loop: CASSLTSSYNEQFF.

This CDR3 is CASSPRSGGVNGQQFF. V usage is TRBV9 and J usage is TRBJ2-1; TCRdb indicates TRBD2, and absent DNA this call remains unverified. Germline V gene sequence: CDR1 SGDLS, CDR2 YYNGEE. The CDR3 has 16 residues.

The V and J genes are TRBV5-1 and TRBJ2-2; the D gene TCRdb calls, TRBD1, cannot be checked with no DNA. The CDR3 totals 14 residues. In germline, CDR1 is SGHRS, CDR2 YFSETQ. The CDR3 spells CASSAVAPAGELFF.

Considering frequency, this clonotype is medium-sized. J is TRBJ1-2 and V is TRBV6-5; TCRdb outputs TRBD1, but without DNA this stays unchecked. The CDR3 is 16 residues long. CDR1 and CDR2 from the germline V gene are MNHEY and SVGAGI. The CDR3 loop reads CASSSSTGILNYGYTF.

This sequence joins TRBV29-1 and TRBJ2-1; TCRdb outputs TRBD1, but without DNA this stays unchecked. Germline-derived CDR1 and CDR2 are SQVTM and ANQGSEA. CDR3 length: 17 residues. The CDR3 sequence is CSVEYWDRGAGYNEQFF.

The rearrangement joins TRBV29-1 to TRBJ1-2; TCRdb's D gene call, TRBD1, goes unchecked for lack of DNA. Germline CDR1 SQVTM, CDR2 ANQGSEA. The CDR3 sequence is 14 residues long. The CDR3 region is CSVEGDPGGNGYTF.

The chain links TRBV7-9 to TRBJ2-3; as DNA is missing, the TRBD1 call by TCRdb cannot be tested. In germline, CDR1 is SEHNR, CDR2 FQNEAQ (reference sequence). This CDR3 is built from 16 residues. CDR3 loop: CASSLPGQDPGDTQYF.

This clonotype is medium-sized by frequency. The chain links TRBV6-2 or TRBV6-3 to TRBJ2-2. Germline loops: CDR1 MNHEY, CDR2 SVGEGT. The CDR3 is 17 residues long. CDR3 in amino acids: CASSYNPAIGNTGELFF.